This T cell receptor (beta chain) was documented in a study of blood T cell repertoires in COVID-19. At the level of the study: Donors in the United States, Italy and Spain gave samples during acute or convalescent COVID-19. PBMCs, B-cell-depleted T cells, or T cells provided the cDNA or gDNA that made up the material.

In the original processing: Amplification of reference gene primers provided the estimated nucleated cell counts. Clones were read by immunoSEQ multiplex PCR, and TCRdb kept only the in-frame ones, dropping some. From that table come the V and J calls and clone size; the DNA was used to work out D and trimming. The profile shows 140,000 to 150,000 clones, 82% of them singletons. This sequence originates from a human donor with acute or convalescent COVID-19. The donor label of this sample is uncertain. The source material was peripheral blood.

In DNA, the CDR3 is TGCGCCAGCAGCTTGGAAAGCGGGGGCGGGGATACGCAGTATTTT. Residues: CASSLESGGGDTQYF. The V call is TRBV5-1, the J call TRBJ2-3; 8 bases are shared with TRBD2. From germline, CDR1 is SGHRS and CDR2 YFSETQ. The CDR3 spans 15 residues. V lost 0 bases to trimming and J lost 6 bases; unmatched junction nucleotides: 6.